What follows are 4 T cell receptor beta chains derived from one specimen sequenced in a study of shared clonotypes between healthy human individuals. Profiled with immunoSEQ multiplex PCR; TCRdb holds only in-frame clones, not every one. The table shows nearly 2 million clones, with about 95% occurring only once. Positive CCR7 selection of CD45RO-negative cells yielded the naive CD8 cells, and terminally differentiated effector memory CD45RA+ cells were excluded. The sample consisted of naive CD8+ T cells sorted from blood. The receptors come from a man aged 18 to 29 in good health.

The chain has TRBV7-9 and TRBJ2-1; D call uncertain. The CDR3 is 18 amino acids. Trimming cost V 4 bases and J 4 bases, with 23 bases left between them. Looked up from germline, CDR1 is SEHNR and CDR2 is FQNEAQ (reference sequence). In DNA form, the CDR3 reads TGTGCCAGCAGCTCCCAGACTGCGGTGTCGGTACAGTACAATGAGCAGTTCTTC. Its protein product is CASSSQTAVSVQYNEQFF.

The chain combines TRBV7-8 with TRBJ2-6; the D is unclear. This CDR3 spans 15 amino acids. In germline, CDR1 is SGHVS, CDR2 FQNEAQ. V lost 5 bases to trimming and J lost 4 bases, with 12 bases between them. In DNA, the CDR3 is TGTGCCAGCAGCCTCCTGCTCTCAGGGGCCAACGTCCTGACTTTC. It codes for CASSLLLSGANVLTF.

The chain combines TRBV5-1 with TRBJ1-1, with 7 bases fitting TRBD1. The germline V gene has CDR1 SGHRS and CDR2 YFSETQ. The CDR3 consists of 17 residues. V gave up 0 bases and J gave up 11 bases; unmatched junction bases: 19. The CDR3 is CASSLGAHRGEFFSAFF. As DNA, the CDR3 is TGCGCCAGCAGCTTGGGTGCCCACAGGGGTGAATTCTTTTCGGCTTTCTTT.

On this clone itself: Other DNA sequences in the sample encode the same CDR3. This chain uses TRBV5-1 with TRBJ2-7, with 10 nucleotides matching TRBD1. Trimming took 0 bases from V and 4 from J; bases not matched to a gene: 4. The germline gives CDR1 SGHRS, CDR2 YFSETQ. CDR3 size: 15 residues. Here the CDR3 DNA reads TGCGCCAGCAGCTTGGGACAGGGGGCTCTGTACGAGCAGTACTTC. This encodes CASSLGQGALYEQYF.